This T cell receptor (beta chain) was retrieved from a study of blood T cell repertoires in COVID-19. Across the study: Acute and convalescent COVID-19 samples came from the United States, Italy and Spain. T cells, B-cell-depleted T cells, or PBMCs supplied cDNA or gDNA.

This table comes from immunoSEQ multiplex PCR, and its TCRdb copy is limited to in-frame clones, with some not included. Seen here are 200,000 to 250,000 clones, around 80% observed once, and the top ten hold about 7.2%. The receptor's source is a woman in her 70s with acute or convalescent COVID-19. The sequenced sample was peripheral blood.

The CDR3 reads CASRKAGGQEQYF. For the CDR3, the DNA is TGTGCCAGCAGAAAAGCGGGGGGGCAAGAGCAGTACTTC. The gene calls are TRBV27 and TRBJ2-7, with 10 bases matching TRBD2. Germline values: CDR1 MNHEY, CDR2 SMNVEV (reference sequence). The J segment lost 7 bases and the V segment lost 6 bases, leaving 6 bases of the junction unmatched. This CDR3 has 13 amino acids.